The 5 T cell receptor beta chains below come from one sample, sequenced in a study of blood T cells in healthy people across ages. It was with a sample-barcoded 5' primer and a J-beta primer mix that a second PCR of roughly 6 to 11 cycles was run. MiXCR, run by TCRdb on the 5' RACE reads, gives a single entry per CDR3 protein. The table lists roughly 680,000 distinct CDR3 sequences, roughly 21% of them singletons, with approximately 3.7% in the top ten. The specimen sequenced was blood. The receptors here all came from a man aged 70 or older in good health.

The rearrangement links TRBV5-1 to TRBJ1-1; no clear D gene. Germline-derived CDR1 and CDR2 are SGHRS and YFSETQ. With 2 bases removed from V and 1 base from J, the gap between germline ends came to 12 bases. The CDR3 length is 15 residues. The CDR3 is CASSLSSGANTEAFF. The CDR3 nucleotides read TGCGCCAGCAGCTTAAGTTCAGGAGCGAACACTGAAGCTTTCTTT.

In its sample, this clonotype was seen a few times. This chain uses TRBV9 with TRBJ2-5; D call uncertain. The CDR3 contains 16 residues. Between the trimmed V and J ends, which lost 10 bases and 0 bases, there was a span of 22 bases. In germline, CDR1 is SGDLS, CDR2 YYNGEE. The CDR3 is CAYRPPKAWYQETQYF. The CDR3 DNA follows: TGTGCCTATCGCCCGCCAAAGGCCTGGTACCAAGAGACCCAGTACTTC.

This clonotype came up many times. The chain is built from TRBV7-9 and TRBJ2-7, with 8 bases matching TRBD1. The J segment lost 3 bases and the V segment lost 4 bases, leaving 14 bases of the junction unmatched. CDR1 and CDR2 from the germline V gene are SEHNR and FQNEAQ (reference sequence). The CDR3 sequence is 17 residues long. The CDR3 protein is CASSSNTGQGRVYEQYF. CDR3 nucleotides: TGTGCCAGCAGCTCAAACACCGGACAGGGTAGGGTCTACGAGCAGTACTTC.

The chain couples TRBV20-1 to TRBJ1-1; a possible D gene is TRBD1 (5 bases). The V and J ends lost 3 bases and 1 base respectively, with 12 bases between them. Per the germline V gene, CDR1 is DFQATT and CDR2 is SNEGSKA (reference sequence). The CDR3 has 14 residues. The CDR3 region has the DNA TGCAGTGCTAGTTGGCGGGGCGCGAACACTGAAGCTTTCTTT. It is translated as CSASWRGANTEAFF.

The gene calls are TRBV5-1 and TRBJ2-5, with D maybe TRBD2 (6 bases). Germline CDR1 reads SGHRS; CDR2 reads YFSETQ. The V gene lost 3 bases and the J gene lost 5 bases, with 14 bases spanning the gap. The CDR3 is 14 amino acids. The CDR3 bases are TGCGCCAGCAGCTCAGCGACCCGGGGGGAGACCCAGTACTTC. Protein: CASSSATRGETQYF. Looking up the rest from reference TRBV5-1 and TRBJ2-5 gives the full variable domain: KAGVTQTPRYLIKTRGQQVTLSCSPISGHRSVSWYQQTPGQGLQFLFEYFSETQRNKGNFPGRFSGRQFSNSRSEMNVSTLELGDSALYLCASSSATRGETQYFGPGTRLLVL.